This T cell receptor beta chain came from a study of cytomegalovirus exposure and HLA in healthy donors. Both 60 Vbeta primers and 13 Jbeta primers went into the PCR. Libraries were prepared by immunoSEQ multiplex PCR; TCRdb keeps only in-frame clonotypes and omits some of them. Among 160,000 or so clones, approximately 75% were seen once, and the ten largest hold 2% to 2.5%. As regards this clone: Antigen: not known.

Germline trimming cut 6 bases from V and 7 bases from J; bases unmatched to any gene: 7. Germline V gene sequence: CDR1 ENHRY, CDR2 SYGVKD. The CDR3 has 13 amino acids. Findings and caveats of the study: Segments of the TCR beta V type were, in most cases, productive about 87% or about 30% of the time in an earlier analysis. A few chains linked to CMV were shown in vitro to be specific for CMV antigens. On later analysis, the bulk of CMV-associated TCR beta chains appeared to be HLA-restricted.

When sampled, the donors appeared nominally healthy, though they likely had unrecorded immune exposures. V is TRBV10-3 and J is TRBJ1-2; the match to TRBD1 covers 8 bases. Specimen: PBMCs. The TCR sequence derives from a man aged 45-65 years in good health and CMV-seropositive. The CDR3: CAISLDRGRGYTF. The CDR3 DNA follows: TGTGCCATCAGCCTTGACAGGGGACGTGGCTACACCTTC.